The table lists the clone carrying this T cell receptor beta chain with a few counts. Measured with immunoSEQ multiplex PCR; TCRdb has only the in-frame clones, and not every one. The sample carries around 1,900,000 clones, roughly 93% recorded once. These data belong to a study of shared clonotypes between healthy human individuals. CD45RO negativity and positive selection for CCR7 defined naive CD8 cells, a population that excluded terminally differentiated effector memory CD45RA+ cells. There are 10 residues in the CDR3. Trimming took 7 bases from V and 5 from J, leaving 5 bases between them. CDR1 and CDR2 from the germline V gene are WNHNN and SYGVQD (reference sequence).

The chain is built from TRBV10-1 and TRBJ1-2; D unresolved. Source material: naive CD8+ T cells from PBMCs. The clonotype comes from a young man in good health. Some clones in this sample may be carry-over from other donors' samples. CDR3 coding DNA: TGCGCCAGCATCCAGTATGGCTACACCTTC. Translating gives CASIQYGYTF.